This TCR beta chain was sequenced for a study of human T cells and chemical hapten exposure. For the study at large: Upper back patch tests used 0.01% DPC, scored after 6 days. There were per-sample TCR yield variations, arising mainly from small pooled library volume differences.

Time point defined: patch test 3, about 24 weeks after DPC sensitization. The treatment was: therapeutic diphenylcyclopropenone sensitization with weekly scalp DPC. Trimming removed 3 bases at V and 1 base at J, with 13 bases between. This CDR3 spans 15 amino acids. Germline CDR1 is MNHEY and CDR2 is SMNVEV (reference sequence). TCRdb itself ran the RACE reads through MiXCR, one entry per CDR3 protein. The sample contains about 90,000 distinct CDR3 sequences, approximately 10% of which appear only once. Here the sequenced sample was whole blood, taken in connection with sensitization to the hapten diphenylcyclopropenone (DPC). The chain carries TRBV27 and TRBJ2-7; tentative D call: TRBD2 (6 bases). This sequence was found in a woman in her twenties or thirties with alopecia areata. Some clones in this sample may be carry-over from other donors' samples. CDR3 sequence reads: CASSFTAGFSYEQYF. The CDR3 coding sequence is TGTGCCAGCAGTTTCACGGCGGGGTTTTCCTACGAGCAGTACTTC.